Presented here are 13 T cell receptor beta chains from one specimen sequenced in a study of blood T cell repertoires in COVID-19. Profiling relied on immunoSEQ multiplex PCR, and the TCRdb table lists in-frame clones only, not all of them. Of under 150,000 clones in the sample, approximately 89% were seen once. Sample: peripheral blood. The receptor source for this set is a human donor in a cohort sampled during active COVID-19.

Here the CDR3 DNA reads TGTGCCAGCAACGACAGGGGGAGTAATGAAAAACTGTTTTTT. As protein: CASNDRGSNEKLFF. J is TRBJ1-4 and V is TRBV19; 9 nucleotides line up with TRBD1. The junction had 6 bases not matched to a gene; V was cut back by 9 bases and J by 4 bases. The germline CDR1 and CDR2 sequences are LNHDA and SQIVND (reference sequence). The CDR3 spans 14 residues. The entire variable domain, with the rest obtained from reference TRBV19 and TRBJ1-4, is as follows: DGGITQSPKYLFRKEGQNVTLSCEQNLNHDAMYWYRQDPGQGLRLIYYSQIVNDFQKGDIAEGYSVSREKKESFPLTVTSAQKNPTAFYLCASNDRGSNEKLFFGSGTQLSVL.

This clone appeared a single time. This chain connects TRBV9 to TRBJ2-3, with 9 bases that match TRBD2. Germline V gene sequence: CDR1 SGDLS, CDR2 YYNGEE. J lost 1 base, V lost 2 bases, and 5 bases had no gene match. There are 16 residues in the CDR3. DNA for the CDR3: TGTGCCAGCAGCGTGCGGGGCGGGGGGGGCACAGATACGCAGTATTTT. This gives the protein CASSVRGGGGTDTQYF.

Only a few counts were recorded for this clone. The chain couples TRBV11-2 to TRBJ2-2, with 8 positions matching TRBD2. Trimming cost V 4 bases and J 3 bases; bases outside gene matches: 10. CDR3 length: 17 residues. The germline CDR1 and CDR2 sequences are SGHAT and FQNNGV. The CDR3 is CASSSPRAGAHTGELFF. The DNA for the CDR3 is TGTGCCAGCAGCTCCCCCCGAGCGGGGGCCCACACCGGGGAGCTGTTTTTT.

This chain connects TRBV5-1 to TRBJ2-7; TRBD1 agrees at 8 bases. This CDR3 has 16 residues. With V trimmed by 0 bases and J by 4 bases, 9 bases remained unmatched. Germline assignment: CDR1 SGHRS and CDR2 YFSETQ. For the CDR3, the DNA is TGCGCCAGCAGCTTGGGGACCAGGGGGCTCATATACGAGCAGTACTTC. It yields the protein CASSLGTRGLIYEQYF.

The gene calls are TRBV7-9 and TRBJ2-7; tentatively, D is TRBD1 (6 bases). The CDR3 is 11 residues long. Looked up from germline, CDR1 is SEHNR and CDR2 is FQNEAQ (reference sequence). Deletions cut 4 bases from V and 7 bases from J, with 8 bases between. CDR3 residues: CASSSGVEQYF. CDR3 DNA: TGTGCCAGCAGCTCAGGGGTTGAGCAGTACTTC.

The rearrangement joins TRBV11-2 to TRBJ2-7, with TRBD2 matching 12 bases. Germline loops: CDR1 SGHAT, CDR2 FQNNGV. With V trimmed by 3 bases and J by 5 bases, 11 bases remained unmatched. CDR3 length: 17 amino acids. The CDR3 coding sequence is TGTGCCAGCAGCTTTAGCTTAACTAGCGGGGGGAAGGACGAGCAGTACTTC. It yields the protein CASSFSLTSGGKDEQYF. Drawing the rest from reference TRBV11-2 and TRBJ2-7, the complete variable domain is EAGVAQSPRYKIIEKRQSVAFWCNPISGHATLYWYQQILGQGPKLLIQFQNNGVVDDSQLPKDRFSAERLKGVDSTLKIQPAKLEDSAVYLCASSFSLTSGGKDEQYFGPGTRLTVT.

The chain has TRBV5-6 and TRBJ1-1; TRBD1 aligns across 8 bases. The V gene end was trimmed by 4 bases and the J gene end by 7 bases; junction bases not matched to a gene: 3. Germline V gene data show CDR1 as SGHDT and CDR2 as YYEEEE. The CDR3 is 12 amino acids. The CDR3 sequence is CASSRTGYEAFF. The CDR3, as DNA: TGTGCCAGCAGCCGGACAGGGTATGAAGCTTTCTTT.

The count of this clone is one. The CDR3 loop is CASSTTGAYEQYF. The CDR3 region has the DNA TGTGCCAGCAGCACGACAGGGGCCTACGAGCAGTACTTC. The chain links TRBV11-2 to TRBJ2-7, with 8 bases fitting TRBD1. The CDR3 runs to 13 residues. Germline assignment: CDR1 SGHAT and CDR2 FQNNGV. With V trimmed by 5 bases and J by 2 bases, 2 bases remained unmatched.

The rearrangement links TRBV19 to TRBJ2-4; a weak D match, TRBD1 (6 bases). V was shortened by 5 bases and J by 0 bases, with 8 bases between the two germline ends. The CDR3 extends over 14 amino acids. The V gene's germline CDR1 is LNHDA and CDR2 SQIVND (reference sequence). CDR3 sequence: CASSEDRAKNIQYF. The CDR3 bases are TGTGCCAGTAGTGAGGACAGAGCCAAAAACATTCAGTACTTC.

This clone was seen a handful of times. V gene TRBV7-3 combines with J gene TRBJ2-7; TRBD1 matches 11 bases. Germline CDR1 is SGHTA and CDR2 is FQGTGA. The CDR3 loop spans 13 amino acids. V shed 5 bases and J 5 bases; nucleotides not matched to a gene: 2. This CDR3 reads CASSVGQGDEQYF. The CDR3 DNA reads TGTGCCAGCAGCGTGGGACAGGGGGACGAGCAGTACTTC.

This clone occurred once. The chain uses TRBV5-1 and TRBJ2-2, with D possibly TRBD2 on 6 matching bases. The CDR3 is made up of 16 amino acids. Trimming left V 0 bases short and J 6 bases short, with 15 bases between. Germline V gene data show CDR1 as SGHRS and CDR2 as YFSETQ. This CDR3 is CASSLAARGVAGELFF. The CDR3 DNA sequence: TGCGCCAGCAGCTTGGCTGCGCGGGGTGTTGCCGGGGAGCTGTTTTTT. The full variable domain, completed using reference TRBV5-1 and TRBJ2-2, is KAGVTQTPRYLIKTRGQQVTLSCSPISGHRSVSWYQQTPGQGLQFLFEYFSETQRNKGNFPGRFSGRQFSNSRSEMNVSTLELGDSALYLCASSLAARGVAGELFFGEGSRLTVL.

The CDR3 loop is CASSLMQDNEQFF. The CDR3 DNA is TGTGCCAGCAGCTTAATGCAGGACAATGAGCAGTTCTTC. This chain joins TRBV7-3 and TRBJ2-1; D is unclear. Between the trimmed V and J ends, which lost 1 base and 5 bases, there was a span of 6 bases. Germline CDR1 SGHTA, CDR2 FQGTGA. The CDR3 is 13 amino acids.

The chain links TRBV5-1 to TRBJ1-3; 8 bases align to TRBD1. The germline V gene encodes CDR1 SGHRS and CDR2 YFSETQ. V lost 5 bases to trimming and J lost 2 bases; unmatched junction nucleotides: 6. This CDR3 is built from 15 residues. The CDR3 region has the DNA TGCGCCAGCAGTCTGGACAGGGTCACTGGAAACACCATATATTTT. It encodes CASSLDRVTGNTIYF.